This TCR beta chain was sequenced during a study of CD8 T cells in ankylosing spondylitis. V was cut by 8 bases and J by 2 bases, with 9 bases left in between. Germline assignment: CDR1 MNHEY and CDR2 SVGEGT. CDR3 length: 13 amino acids. This clonotype was detected a few times. The antigen is undetermined. By quantitative 5'-RACE with molecular barcodes, the TCR beta libraries were made. TCRdb recomputed calls from the 5' RACE reads with MiXCR, one row per CDR3 protein. The data show more than 650,000 distinct CDR3 sequences, with about 12% seen just once and 0.51% held by the top ten. Findings and caveats of the study: Significant enrichment of disease-linked clones was reported in matched ankylosing spondylitis synovial fluid. In ankylosing spondylitis blood, a motif of eight highly homologous TCR beta variants appeared characteristic. Disease-associated clonotypes exhibited CD8+ identity and were relatively infrequent in peripheral blood. Earlier literature documents some of the motif variants in reactive arthritis synovial fluid and blood.

This rearrangement joins TRBV6-2 or TRBV6-3 to TRBJ2-2; the D is unclear. The sample consisted of blood, either unsorted or a sorted T cell fraction (not recorded which). This TCR derives from a male donor with ankylosing spondylitis. The CDR3 protein is CASLTRNTGELFF. The CDR3 DNA follows: TGTGCCAGCCTGACTCGTAACACCGGGGAGCTGTTTTTT.